Listed below are T cell receptor beta chains from one sample, sequenced in a study of T-cell memory formation after mild COVID-19. One entry per CDR3 protein, called by TCRdb with MiXCR from the 5' RACE reads. The sample holds 410,000 or so distinct CDR3 sequences, 20% to 30% seen once. The sequenced sample consisted of PBMCs or a T cell subset sorted from them (not recorded which). The receptor source for this set is an adult woman who had mild COVID-19 (a few samples of this study predate the infection). Cell type and time point are not known. CDR3s include the opening cysteine and the closing phenylalanine or tryptophan. The D gene is left open where the match is weak. Where a row states a size, it is once, few, many or the class of an expanded clone; other rows omit it.

v_call	d_call	j_call	clone_size	cdr3_aa	cdr3_nt
TRBV4-2	NA	TRBJ2-1	NA	CASSQDRTAGYNEQFF	TGTGCCAGCAGCCAAGATCGTACAGCGGGTTACAATGAGCAGTTCTTC
TRBV24-1	TRBD1	TRBJ2-1	few	CATSDPRQGLKSEQFF	TGTGCCACCAGTGATCCCCGACAGGGGTTGAAGTCTGAGCAGTTCTTC
TRBV5-1	TRBD2	TRBJ2-3	NA	CASSNGLAGGTDTQYF	TGCGCCAGCAGCAACGGACTAGCGGGGGGCACAGATACGCAGTATTTT
TRBV14	NA	TRBJ2-2	once	CASSQVVWSGELFF	TGTGCCAGCAGCCAAGTGGTCTGGTCCGGGGAGCTGTTTTTT
TRBV10-3	NA	TRBJ2-3	NA	CAISGSAPDTQYF	TGTGCCATCAGTGGGTCCGCCCCAGATACGCAGTATTTT
TRBV5-1	NA	TRBJ1-6	few	CASSTGGVDDSPLHF	TGCGCCAGCAGCACGGGAGGTGTAGACGATTCACCCCTCCACTTT
TRBV7-8	TRBD1	TRBJ2-6	NA	CASSLDRTGVSGANVLTF	TGTGCCAGCAGCTTAGACCGGACAGGGGTCTCTGGGGCCAACGTCCTGACTTTC
TRBV7-9	NA	TRBJ1-1	NA	CASSFRGAGAEAFF	TGTGCCAGCAGCTTTCGGGGGGCCGGTGCTGAAGCTTTCTTT
TRBV9	TRBD2	TRBJ2-1	many	CASSPRGVGGKGNEQFF	TGTGCCAGCAGCCCCCGAGGCGTGGGGGGGAAGGGGAATGAGCAGTTCTTC
TRBV20-1	NA	TRBJ1-1	few	CSALEAAEAFF	TGCAGTGCCCTAGAGGCAGCTGAAGCTTTCTTT
TRBV24-1	TRBD2	TRBJ2-5	NA	CATSDTGLGVQETQYF	TGTGCCACCAGTGACACGGGACTAGGGGTCCAAGAGACCCAGTACTTC
TRBV5-5	TRBD2	TRBJ2-5	NA	CASSLAGGGADIHLETQYF	TGTGCCAGCAGCTTGGCCGGCGGGGGGGCCGATATCCACCTGGAGACCCAGTACTTC